Listed here is a single TCR beta chain. Its antigen is currently unknown. Profiled with immunoSEQ multiplex PCR; TCRdb holds only in-frame clones, not every one. The data hold about 56,000 clones, with 85% to 95% observed a single time. V was pared by 7 bases and J by 3 bases, with 9 bases of the junction left unmatched. The CDR3 runs to 15 residues. Germline V gene lookup returns CDR1 MNHEY and CDR2 SMNVEV (reference sequence). The data are from a study of cytomegalovirus exposure and HLA in healthy donors. As for the study in general: The approximately 130 validation repertoires and the approximately 700 first-cohort repertoires shared a platform, a later analysis reported. Study results and caveats: Cytomegalovirus association was assigned to 150 to 200 TCR beta chains.

The donors were in the roughly 120-subject validation cohort, distinct from the roughly 700-subject first cohort. This sequence joins TRBV27 and TRBJ1-1, with 9 bases identical to TRBD1. The receptor was derived from a man between 18 and 35 years old in good health and CMV-seronegative. Sequenced input: PBMCs. The CDR3 region has the DNA TGTGCCAGCACCCCTGGGACAGGGTGGCACACTGAAGCTTTCTTT. Amino acids: CASTPGTGWHTEAFF.